This entry is about one T cell receptor beta chain. The antigen remains undetermined. The CDR3 contains 14 residues. CDR1 is MNHEY and CDR2 is SMNVEV in the germline V gene (reference sequence). Trimming stripped 2 bases from V and 4 bases from J, with 12 bases between. Sequencing was performed with immunoSEQ multiplex PCR; in TCRdb, only in-frame clones are kept and a portion is missing. The table lists over 100,000 clones, about 87% of them singletons. These data originate in a study of T cell responses to AZD1222 COVID-19 vaccine. Broader study findings: Recipients of two AZD1222 doses showed rising Spike-specific TCR breadth and depth.

The source of this sequence is an adult in good health. The chain uses TRBV27 and TRBJ2-7, with TRBD2 as a possible D gene (5 bases). Sample: peripheral blood, taken on day 0 of AZD1222 vaccination. CDR3 residues: CASSLRGTGYEQYF. The CDR3, as DNA: TGTGCCAGCAGTTTACGAGGAACGGGGTACGAGCAGTACTTC.